A selection of T cell receptor beta chains follows, all from one sample in a study of shared clonotypes between healthy human individuals. Clones were read by immunoSEQ multiplex PCR, and TCRdb kept only the in-frame ones, dropping some. The data hold some 2 million clones, with roughly 94% observed a single time. What was sequenced was naive CD4+ T cells sorted from blood. The receptor set was obtained from a young man in good health. Each CDR3 is given with its conserved first and last residue. A D gene is named only where the DNA matches it firmly. The size entry is marked missing in some rows and otherwise reads once, few, many or a size class.

D	V	J	size	CDR3	DNA
-	TRBV4-1	TRBJ1-3	-	CASSQSPGTLTGSGNTIYF	TGCGCCAGCAGCCAAAGTCCCGGGACGTTAACGGGGTCTGGAAACACCATATATTTT
-	TRBV5-6	TRBJ2-1	-	CASSLTVASYNEQFF	TGTGCCAGCAGCCTGACAGTAGCTAGCTACAATGAGCAGTTCTTC
-	TRBV5-1	TRBJ1-1	-	CASSLDGKNTEAFF	TGCGCCAGCAGCTTGGATGGGAAGAACACTGAAGCTTTCTTT
TRBD1	TRBV5-1	TRBJ1-1	once	CASSGGQGGTEAFF	TGCGCCAGCAGCGGTGGACAGGGAGGAACTGAAGCTTTCTTT
TRBD2	TRBV30	TRBJ2-2	once	CAWSVTSGGPTGELFF	TGTGCCTGGAGTGTAACCAGCGGGGGGCCCACCGGGGAGCTGTTTTTT
-	TRBV6-5	TRBJ2-1	-	CASSRGNEQFF	TGTGCCAGCAGTCGGGGTAATGAGCAGTTCTTC
-	TRBV19	TRBJ2-2	-	CASSISGLNTGELFF	TGTGCCAGTAGTATTTCGGGGTTAAACACCGGGGAGCTGTTTTTT
-	TRBV5-1	TRBJ2-2	once	CASSLYSGPEELFF	TGCGCCAGCAGCTTGTATTCGGGCCCGGAGGAGCTGTTTTTT
-	TRBV28	TRBJ2-5	-	CASSLPRGWEETQYF	TGTGCCAGCAGTTTACCCAGGGGTTGGGAAGAGACCCAGTACTTC
-	TRBV30	TRBJ1-1	-	CAWTLRVGDTEAFF	TGTGCCTGGACCCTGAGGGTTGGGGACACTGAAGCTTTCTTT
-	TRBV28	TRBJ1-6	-	CASSPPHNSPLHF	TGTGCCAGCAGTCCACCGCATAATTCACCCCTCCACTTT
TRBD1	TRBV19	TRBJ1-1	-	CASSGRDRGLNTEAFF	TGTGCCAGTAGTGGCCGGGACAGGGGTTTGAACACTGAAGCTTTCTTT
-	TRBV28	TRBJ2-1	once	CASRRHEQFF	TGTGCCAGCAGGCGGCATGAGCAGTTCTTC
TRBD1	TRBV10-2	TRBJ1-3	-	CASSESTGPGNTIYF	TGCGCCAGCAGTGAGTCGACAGGGCCTGGAAACACCATATATTTT
-	TRBV20-1	TRBJ1-3	many	CGWVIEDTIYF	TGCGGTTGGGTTATTGAAGACACCATATATTTT
-	TRBV28	TRBJ2-7	-	CASIGRREQYF	TGTGCCAGCATAGGGAGGCGCGAGCAGTACTTC
TRBD2	TRBV2	TRBJ2-7	-	CASSEGTIPYEQYF	TGTGCCAGCAGTGAGGGGACTATTCCCTACGAGCAGTACTTC
-	TRBV7-2	TRBJ2-1	-	CASSLFGRHYNEQFF	TGTGCCAGCAGCTTATTTGGGCGGCACTACAATGAGCAGTTCTTC
TRBD1	TRBV30	TRBJ2-7	-	CAWADPGQGAYEQYF	TGTGCCTGGGCGGACCCGGGACAGGGGGCCTACGAGCAGTACTTC
-	TRBV9	TRBJ1-2	-	CASSGTEPSNYGYTF	TGTGCCAGCAGCGGCACCGAGCCCTCTAACTATGGCTACACCTTC
-	TRBV18	TRBJ2-7	-	CASSPIASAGGGVQYF	TGTGCCAGCTCACCAATCGCGAGCGCGGGCGGCGGGGTGCAGTACTTC
-	TRBV28	TRBJ1-2	-	CASSSPGGERSRSAYTF	TGTGCCAGCAGCTCCCCCGGGGGAGAAAGAAGCCGTAGCGCGTACACCTTC
-	TRBV6-5	TRBJ2-7	-	CASSRSGRRQYF	TGTGCCAGCAGTCGCTCAGGGAGAAGGCAGTACTTC
-	TRBV6-1	TRBJ2-7	-	CASQTQGREQYF	TGTGCCAGTCAAACTCAGGGGAGAGAGCAGTACTTC
-	TRBV15	TRBJ2-5	-	CATSRVWSGLQETQYF	TGTGCCACCAGCAGGGTGTGGTCAGGCTTACAAGAGACCCAGTACTTC
-	TRBV2	TRBJ2-7	-	CASSGPAASSYEQYF	TGTGCCAGCAGTGGTCCGGCGGCGAGCTCCTACGAGCAGTACTTC
-	TRBV30	TRBJ2-2	-	CAWSRKLPPPGELFF	TGTGCCTGGAGCAGGAAACTGCCGCCCCCCGGGGAGCTGTTTTTT
-	TRBV6-1	TRBJ1-1	-	CASSERGQEKGSTEAFF	TGTGCCAGCAGTGAACGTGGGCAGGAGAAGGGGAGCACTGAAGCTTTCTTT
TRBD1	TRBV27	TRBJ1-5	-	CASSVGTGGYQPQHF	TGTGCCAGCAGTGTCGGGACAGGGGGTTATCAGCCCCAGCATTTT
-	TRBV7-9	TRBJ2-5	once	CASSRPGADETQYF	TGTGCCAGCAGCCGCCCGGGGGCGGACGAGACCCAGTACTTC
-	TRBV5-4	TRBJ2-5	-	CASGSGTSEETQYF	TGTGCCAGCGGATCCGGGACATCGGAAGAGACCCAGTACTTC
-	TRBV5-6	TRBJ2-3	-	CASSLTDTQYF	TGTGCCAGCAGCTTGACAGATACGCAGTATTTT
TRBD1	TRBV6-1	TRBJ1-2	-	CASIGQGNNYGYTF	TGTGCCAGCATCGGACAGGGTAATAACTATGGCTACACCTTC
-	TRBV6-1	TRBJ1-2	-	CASSANSYGYTF	TGTGCCAGCAGTGCGAACAGCTATGGCTACACCTTC
-	TRBV2	TRBJ2-2	-	CASLPWATGELFF	TGTGCCAGCCTCCCTTGGGCAACCGGGGAGCTGTTTTTT
-	TRBV28	TRBJ2-7	-	CASRTAGSSYEQYF	TGTGCCAGCCGGACAGCTGGGAGCTCCTACGAGCAGTACTTC
-	TRBV2	TRBJ2-5	-	CASSEGQIQETQYF	TGTGCCAGCAGTGAGGGGCAGATACAAGAGACCCAGTACTTC
-	TRBV18	TRBJ1-2	-	CASSPGGAASYGYTF	TGTGCCAGCTCACCGGGGGGGGCTGCGAGCTATGGCTACACCTTC
-	TRBV7-9	TRBJ2-5	-	CASSQGFSYSETQYF	TGTGCCAGCAGCCAGGGGTTTTCTTATTCAGAGACCCAGTACTTC
TRBD2	TRBV11-3	TRBJ2-7	-	CASSFGLAGVDEQYF	TGTGCCAGCAGCTTTGGCCTAGCGGGAGTTGACGAGCAGTACTTC
TRBD1	TRBV27	TRBJ1-5	-	CASRGTALNQPQHF	TGTGCCAGCAGGGGGACAGCCCTAAATCAGCCCCAGCATTTT
-	TRBV10-3	TRBJ1-1	-	CAISESTPGKKNTEAFF	TGTGCCATCAGTGAGTCGACCCCCGGGAAGAAGAACACTGAAGCTTTCTTT
-	TRBV11-2	TRBJ2-3	-	CASSLGIADTQYF	TGTGCCAGCAGCTTAGGTATCGCAGATACGCAGTATTTT
-	TRBV27	TRBJ1-6	-	CASSLAGASYNSPLHF	TGTGCCAGCAGCCTGGCAGGAGCTTCCTATAATTCACCCCTCCACTTT
-	TRBV2	TRBJ2-7	once	CASSWTLPQTYSYEQYF	TGTGCCAGCAGTTGGACCCTCCCCCAGACCTACTCCTACGAGCAGTACTTC
-	TRBV11-3	TRBJ2-2	-	CASSPWTQENTGELFF	TGTGCCAGCAGCCCCTGGACACAGGAGAACACCGGGGAGCTGTTTTTT
-	TRBV18	TRBJ2-3	-	CASSPLGGNPDTQYF	TGTGCCAGCTCACCACTCGGAGGGAACCCAGATACGCAGTATTTT
-	TRBV27	TRBJ2-7	-	CASRLRGEQYF	TGTGCCAGCAGATTAAGGGGGGAGCAGTACTTC
-	TRBV6-6	TRBJ1-4	-	CASSPSRSTNEKLFF	TGTGCCAGCAGCCCATCTAGGTCCACTAATGAAAAACTGTTTTTT
-	TRBV7-6	TRBJ1-1	-	CASSPIGGRDAAFF	TGTGCCAGCAGCCCAATCGGGGGGCGGGATGCAGCTTTCTTT
TRBD2	TRBV7-6	TRBJ2-7	-	CASSLASGSYEQYF	TGTGCCAGCAGCTTAGCAAGCGGGAGTTACGAGCAGTACTTC
-	TRBV30	TRBJ1-3	-	CAWDLQGRNTIYF	TGTGCCTGGGACTTACAGGGACGAAACACCATATATTTT